The following is a T cell receptor (beta chain) sequence with its context. Its cognate antigen is unknown. This sample stems from a study of T cells after yellow fever vaccination. Trimming took 6 bases from V and 3 from J, leaving 12 bases between them. This CDR3 contains 12 residues. From germline, CDR1 is SQVTM and CDR2 ANQGSEA. Via MiXCR, TCRdb re-called the 5' RACE reads, giving one row per CDR3 protein. The table has about 240,000 distinct CDR3 sequences, less than 8.5% seen once. Whole-study results and caveats: It was the secondary response that reached its peak faster, day 5 versus 15, but it was weaker. Most clones from primary vaccination resurfaced after the booster (96% CD4, approximately 88% CD8).

The genes are TRBV29-1 and TRBJ2-7; weak D call: TRBD1 (6 bases). The receptor was derived from a man aged 25 to 45 who received the YFV17D yellow fever vaccine. The sequences come from CD4+ T cells sorted from PBMCs, collected 15 days after the yellow fever booster vaccination. CDR3 in DNA: TGCAGCGTGGGGCGGACAGACTACGAGCAGTACTTC. This translates into CSVGRTDYEQYF.